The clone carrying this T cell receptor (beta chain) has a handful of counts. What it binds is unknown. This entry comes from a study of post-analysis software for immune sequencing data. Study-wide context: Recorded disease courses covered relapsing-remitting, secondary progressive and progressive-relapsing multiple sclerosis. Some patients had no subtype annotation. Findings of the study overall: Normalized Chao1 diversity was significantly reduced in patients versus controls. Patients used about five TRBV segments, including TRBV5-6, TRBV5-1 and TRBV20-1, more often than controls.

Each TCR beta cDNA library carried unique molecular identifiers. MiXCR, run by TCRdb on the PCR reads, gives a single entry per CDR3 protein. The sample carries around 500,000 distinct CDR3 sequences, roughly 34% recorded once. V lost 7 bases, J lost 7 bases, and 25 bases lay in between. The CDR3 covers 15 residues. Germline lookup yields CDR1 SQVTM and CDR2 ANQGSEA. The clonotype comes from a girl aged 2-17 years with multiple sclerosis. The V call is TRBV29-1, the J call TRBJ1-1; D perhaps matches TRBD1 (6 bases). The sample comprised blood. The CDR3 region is CSGETPGHPAREAFF. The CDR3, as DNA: TGCAGCGGGGAGACTCCGGGACACCCGGCGCGTGAAGCTTTCTTT. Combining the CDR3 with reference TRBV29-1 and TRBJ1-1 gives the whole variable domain SAVISQKPSRDICQRGTSLTIQCQVDSQVTMMFWYRQQPGQSLTLIATANQGSEATYESGFVIDKFPISRPNLTFSTLTVSNMSPEDSSIYLCSGETPGHPAREAFFGQGTRLTVV.